This TCR beta chain stems from a study of blood T cells in healthy people across ages. Whole-study context: About one barcoded beta molecule per two T cells was the capture yield of template switching. Regarding the study as a whole: Changes in expanded clonotypes were possibly confounded, as the CMV status of donors was unknown.

Looked up from germline, CDR1 is KGHSH and CDR2 is LQKENI. This CDR3 contains 15 residues. V lost 3 bases and J lost 2; bases outside the gene matches: 6. Alongside a J-beta primer mix, a sample-barcoded 5' primer served in a second PCR lasting roughly 6 to 11 cycles. A 12-random-nucleotide template-switch adaptor tagged each cDNA molecule. TCRdb recomputed calls from the 5' RACE reads with MiXCR, one row per CDR3 protein. The repertoire has approximately 1,700,000 distinct CDR3 sequences, around 42% of them found once; the top ten carry around 23%. This clonotype was counted once. Its antigen is unknown.

The source material was blood. The chain links TRBV18 to TRBJ2-7; 8 bases are shared with TRBD1. This clonotype was obtained from a human donor in good health. CDR3 residues: CASSPWTGKTYEQYF. CDR3 DNA sequence: TGTGCCAGCTCACCGTGGACAGGGAAGACCTACGAGCAGTACTTC.